One and the same sample provided the 24 T cell receptor beta chains below, sequenced in a study of cytomegalovirus exposure and HLA in healthy donors. The PCR contained 60 Vbeta and 13 Jbeta primers. Profiling relied on immunoSEQ multiplex PCR, and the TCRdb table lists in-frame clones only, not all of them. This sample carries about 140,000 clones, nearly 90% of them seen once, and the ten largest clones take 0.45% to 0.55%. Sequencing was done on a sample of PBMCs. These receptor sequences come from a woman between 35 and 50 years old in good health and CMV-seronegative.

This clone appeared once. The J gene is TRBJ2-7, the V gene TRBV19; D perhaps matches TRBD2 (6 bases). Germline CDR1 and CDR2: LNHDA and SQIVND (reference sequence). The V gene lost 3 bases and the J gene lost 3 bases, with 21 bases spanning the gap. This CDR3 is built from 17 residues. The CDR3 sequence: CASSIGGRRGPLYEQYF. In DNA, the CDR3 is TGTGCCAGTAGTATCGGGGGAAGGAGGGGACCCCTCTACGAGCAGTACTTC.

The J gene is TRBJ2-1, the V gene TRBV4-2; D remains unclear. Germline values: CDR1 LGHNA, CDR2 YNFKEQ. V shed 4 bases and J shed 6 bases, with 7 bases lying between them. There are 12 residues in the CDR3. The CDR3 coding sequence is TGTGCCAGCAGCCTCCCTCCCAATGAGCAGTTCTTC. Translated, it gives CASSLPPNEQFF.

The chain recombines TRBV11-3 with TRBJ1-3, with D maybe TRBD1 (5 bases). The CDR3 contains 16 residues. Germline CDR1 and CDR2: SGHNT and YENEEA. Trimming took off 3 bases at V and 8 bases at J, with 20 bases between the two ends. The CDR3 here is CASSFITGGKVDTIYF. DNA of the CDR3: TGTGCCAGCAGCTTCATAACGGGGGGAAAGGTAGACACCATATATTTT.

The chain employs TRBV11-2 and TRBJ2-1; TRBD1 matches at 8 bases. Germline trimming cut 1 base from V and 0 bases from J; bases unmatched to any gene: 5. This CDR3 has 17 residues. Germline loops: CDR1 SGHAT, CDR2 FQNNGV. CDR3 protein: CASSLGQGAVSYNEQFF. In nucleotides, the CDR3 is TGTGCCAGCAGCTTAGGTCAGGGGGCAGTCTCCTACAATGAGCAGTTCTTC.

The V gene is TRBV9, the J gene TRBJ2-7, with 8 nucleotides matching TRBD2. The CDR3 sequence is 15 residues long. The trim removed 0 bases at V and 3 bases at J, leaving 5 bases unmatched. The germline CDR1 and CDR2 sequences are SGDLS and YYNGEE. CDR3 sequence reads: CASSVGTSGYYEQYF. In DNA form, the CDR3 reads TGTGCCAGCAGCGTAGGAACTAGCGGATACTACGAGCAGTACTTC.

This sequence joins TRBV6-6 and TRBJ1-2; a possible D gene is TRBD1 (6 bases). The germline V gene encodes CDR1 MNHNY and CDR2 SVGAGI (reference sequence). This CDR3 has 14 residues. With 2 bases removed from V and 5 bases from J, the gap between germline ends came to 12 bases. In DNA form, the CDR3 reads TGTGCCAGCAGTTACCTGGGGGCCACTTATGGCTACACCTTC. Its protein is CASSYLGATYGYTF.

Only one count was recorded for this clone. The chain employs TRBV23-1 and TRBJ2-1; 15 nucleotides match TRBD2. TRBV23-1 belongs to the ORF category, with a function that is uncertain. V lost 3 bases, J lost 8 bases, and 14 bases stayed unmatched. CDR3 size: 19 residues. The CDR3 nucleotides read TGCGCCAGCAGTCAGTCCCCCCGTGGACTAGCGGGAGGGCCCGATGAGCAGTTCTTC. Protein: CASSQSPRGLAGGPDEQFF.

The V call is TRBV19, the J call TRBJ1-5; TRBD1 is a possible D gene (6 bases). V gave up 7 bases and J gave up 4 bases, with 8 bases separating them. Germline CDR1 reads LNHDA; CDR2 reads SQIVND (reference sequence). This CDR3 is built from 12 residues. The CDR3 sequence: CASKTGNQPQHF. CDR3 DNA: TGTGCCAGTAAGACAGGTAATCAGCCCCAGCATTTT.

The table lists this clone with a count of one. The chain couples TRBV18 to TRBJ1-1, with D possibly being TRBD1 (6 bases). The CDR3 is made up of 14 amino acids. Germline V lookup: CDR1 KGHSH, CDR2 LQKENI. Trimming pared 4 bases from V and 0 bases from J, leaving 9 bases between. DNA of the CDR3: TGTGCCAGCTCACAGGACAGCCTGAACACTGAAGCTTTCTTT. This encodes CASSQDSLNTEAFF.

The V and J genes are TRBV2 and TRBJ1-1; 7 nucleotides align to TRBD1. This CDR3 is 14 amino acids long. The J segment lost 0 bases and the V segment lost 10 bases, leaving 8 bases of the junction unmatched. The germline V gene encodes CDR1 SNHLY and CDR2 FYNNEI. CDR3 in DNA: TGTGCCACCCAGAAGGACAGGTTGAACACTGAAGCTTTCTTT. It is translated as CATQKDRLNTEAFF.

V usage is TRBV28 and J usage is TRBJ2-6; D unclear. The CDR3 is made up of 14 amino acids. Germline V gene lookup returns CDR1 MDHEN and CDR2 SYDVKM. V lost 4 bases and J 0 bases, leaving 4 bases between the germline ends. In nucleotides, the CDR3 is TGTGCCAGCAGTTCCAACTCTGGGGCCAACGTCCTGACTTTC. Its translation: CASSSNSGANVLTF.

This clone was detected a few times. The J gene is TRBJ2-7, the V gene TRBV4-3; 8 bases fit TRBD1. There are 14 residues in the CDR3. Germline CDR1 is LGHNA and CDR2 is YSLEER. V was pared by 3 bases and J by 6 bases, with 7 bases of the junction left unmatched. The CDR3 reads CASSQAWTGTEQYF. CDR3 in DNA: TGCGCCAGCAGCCAGGCCTGGACAGGGACCGAGCAGTACTTC.

This clone was counted once. The chain joins TRBV7-3 to TRBJ2-7, with 9 positions matching TRBD2. J lost 7 bases, V lost 3 bases, and 10 bases had no gene match. The CDR3 is 15 residues long. CDR1 SGHTA and CDR2 FQGTGA come from the germline V gene. The CDR3 region is CASSLGRAGGREQYF. The CDR3 nucleotides are TGTGCCAGCAGCTTGGGCAGAGCGGGAGGTAGGGAGCAGTACTTC.

The chain links TRBV4-3 to TRBJ2-7; D might be TRBD2 (6 bases). Germline values: CDR1 LGHNA, CDR2 YSLEER. The V end was cut by 0 bases, the J end by 4 bases, with 13 bases between. CDR3 size: 15 residues. The CDR3 nucleotides are TGCGCCAGCAGCCAAGAGAGCAGAGGAGGGTACGAGCAGTACTTC. Translated: CASSQESRGGYEQYF.

The chain employs TRBV28 and TRBJ2-3; 7 bases map to TRBD2. The CDR3 is made up of 14 amino acids. Germline V gene sequence: CDR1 MDHEN, CDR2 SYDVKM. Trimming took 3 bases from V and 1 from J; bases not matched to a gene: 1. The DNA of the CDR3 is TGTGCCAGCAGTTTTCTAGCGGGCACAGATACGCAGTATTTT. Protein product: CASSFLAGTDTQYF.

The chain uses TRBV5-4 and TRBJ2-1; 10 bases map to TRBD1. This CDR3 has 15 residues. Germline CDR1 is SGHNT and CDR2 is YYREEE (reference sequence). V lost 4 bases and J lost 3; bases outside the gene matches: 4. The chain's CDR3 is CASSPTGGYYNEQFF. Written as DNA, the CDR3 is TGTGCCAGCAGCCCGACAGGGGGCTACTACAATGAGCAGTTCTTC.

The rearrangement joins TRBV6-5 to TRBJ2-7; possibly TRBD1 for D (5 bases). V was pared by 5 bases and J by 3 bases, with 14 bases between. CDR3 size: 14 residues. Per germline, CDR1 MNHEY and CDR2 SVGAGI. CDR3 residues: CASSAGLWDYEQYF. DNA of the CDR3: TGTGCCAGCAGTGCAGGGCTTTGGGACTACGAGCAGTACTTC.

The gene calls are TRBV2 and TRBJ2-3; TRBD1 might be the D (5 bases). CDR1 and CDR2 (germline): SNHLY, FYNNEI. V was pared by 2 bases and J by 0 bases, with 12 bases between. This CDR3 spans 16 amino acids. Here the CDR3 reads CASSEFGAISTDTQYF. For the CDR3, the DNA is TGTGCCAGCAGTGAATTTGGGGCTATAAGCACAGATACGCAGTATTTT.

The V and J genes are TRBV7-2 and TRBJ2-7, with D tentatively TRBD2 (6 bases). The length of the CDR3 is 14 residues. V was clipped by 5 bases and J by 6 bases, with 17 bases between them. CDR1 is SGHTA, CDR2 FQGNSA, per germline. DNA of the CDR3: TGTGCCAGCAGCCCCGGCGGGGCCCGGAGCGAGCAGTACTTC. The encoded protein is CASSPGGARSEQYF.

The chain is built from TRBV6-1 and TRBJ1-4; 7 bases are shared with TRBD1. The germline gives CDR1 MNHNS, CDR2 SASEGT. Trimming at V came to 2 bases and at J to 10 bases, leaving 13 bases not matched to a gene. The CDR3 has 16 amino acids. The CDR3 sequence: CASSEFSGGTAAKLFF. The DNA of the CDR3 is TGTGCCAGCAGTGAATTTTCTGGGGGGACAGCTGCAAAACTGTTTTTT.

This clone was counted once. The chain links TRBV5-1 to TRBJ2-2; TRBD2 is a possible D gene (5 bases). Deletions cut 4 bases from V and 4 bases from J, with 14 bases between. The CDR3 spans 15 residues. Germline values: CDR1 SGHRS, CDR2 YFSETQ. CDR3 nucleotides: TGCGCCAGCAGCCCGGGCGGGTCAGGCACCGGGGAGCTGTTTTTT. Translated: CASSPGGSGTGELFF.

The V gene is TRBV4-2, the J gene TRBJ2-5; D possibly corresponds to TRBD1 (6 bases). Near its end, the DNA agrees better with TRBJ2-7, so the J call may be wrong. Looked up from germline, CDR1 is LGHNA and CDR2 is YNFKEQ. The length of the CDR3 is 15 residues. CDR3 DNA: TGTGCCAGCAGCCAAGAACAGGGTAGCTCCTACGAGCAGTACTTC. It yields the protein CASSQEQGSSYEQYF.

The CDR3 nucleotides are TGCGCCAGCAGCTTGGTGGCAGGGGGCATCACTGAAGCTTTCTTT. Its protein product is CASSLVAGGITEAFF. The V and J genes are TRBV5-1 and TRBJ1-1; 8 bases match TRBD1. The CDR3 spans 15 residues. Unmatched junction bases numbered 5, after V lost 0 bases and J lost 4 bases. From germline, CDR1 is SGHRS and CDR2 YFSETQ.

Turning to this clone: Other nucleotide sequences in the sample specify the same CDR3. The rearrangement uses TRBV19 and TRBJ1-5; D is undetermined. The V end was cut by 7 bases, the J end by 4 bases, with 20 bases between. The CDR3 covers 16 residues. Germline V gene lookup returns CDR1 LNHDA and CDR2 SQIVND (reference sequence). This CDR3 reads CASNPAGTVRNQPQHF. In DNA form, the CDR3 reads TGTGCCAGTAACCCCGCAGGAACAGTCAGAAATCAGCCCCAGCATTTT.